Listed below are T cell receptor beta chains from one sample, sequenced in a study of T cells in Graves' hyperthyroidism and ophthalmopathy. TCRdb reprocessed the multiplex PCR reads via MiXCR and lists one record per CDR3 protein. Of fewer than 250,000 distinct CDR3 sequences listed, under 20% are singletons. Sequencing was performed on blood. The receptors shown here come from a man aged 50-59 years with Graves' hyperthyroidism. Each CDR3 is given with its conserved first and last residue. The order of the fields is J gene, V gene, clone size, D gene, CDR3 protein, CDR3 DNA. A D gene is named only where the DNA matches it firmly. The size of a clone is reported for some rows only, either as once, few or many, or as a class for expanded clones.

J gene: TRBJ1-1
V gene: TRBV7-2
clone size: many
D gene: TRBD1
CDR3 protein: CASSTRDRVVGSEAFF
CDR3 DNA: TGTGCCAGCAGCACCCGGGACAGGGTTGTAGGATCCGAAGCTTTCTTT

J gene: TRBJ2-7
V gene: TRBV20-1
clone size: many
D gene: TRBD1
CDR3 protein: CSASASGQVISYEQYF
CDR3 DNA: TGCAGTGCTAGCGCATCGGGACAGGTGATCTCCTACGAGCAGTACTTC

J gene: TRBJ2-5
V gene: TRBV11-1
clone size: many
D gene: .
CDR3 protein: CASSRSRGRETQYF
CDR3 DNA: TGTGCCAGCAGCCGGAGCAGGGGACGAGAGACCCAGTACTTC

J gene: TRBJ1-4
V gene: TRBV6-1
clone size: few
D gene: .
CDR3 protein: CASSLGPTGEKLFF
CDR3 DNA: TGTGCCAGCAGTTTGGGACCTACGGGAGAAAAACTGTTTTTT

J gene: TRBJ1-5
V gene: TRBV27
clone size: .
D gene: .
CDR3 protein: CASSAARVSNQPQHF
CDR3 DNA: TGTGCCAGCAGCGCGGCTAGGGTTAGCAATCAGCCCCAGCATTTT

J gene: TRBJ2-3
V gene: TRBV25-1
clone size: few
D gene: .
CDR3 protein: CASSGGVRGTDTQYF
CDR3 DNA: TGTGCCAGCAGTGGGGGGGTCAGAGGAACAGATACGCAGTATTTT

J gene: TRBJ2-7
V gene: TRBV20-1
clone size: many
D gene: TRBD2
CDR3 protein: CSARDRLAGVYEQYF
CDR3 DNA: TGCAGTGCTAGAGACCGACTAGCGGGAGTCTACGAGCAGTACTTC

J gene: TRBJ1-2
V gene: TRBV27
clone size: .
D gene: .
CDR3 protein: CASRSSGRGYGYTF
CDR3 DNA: TGTGCCAGCAGATCATCGGGGCGCGGCTATGGCTACACCTTC

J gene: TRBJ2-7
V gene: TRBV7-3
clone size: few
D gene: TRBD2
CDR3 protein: CASSLGGGGAYEQYF
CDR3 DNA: TGTGCCAGCAGCCTCGGCGGGGGGGGTGCCTACGAGCAGTACTTC

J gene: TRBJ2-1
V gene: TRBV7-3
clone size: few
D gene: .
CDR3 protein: CASSLHSASSYNEQFF
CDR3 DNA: TGTGCCAGCAGCTTACATTCGGCTAGCTCTTACAATGAGCAGTTCTTC

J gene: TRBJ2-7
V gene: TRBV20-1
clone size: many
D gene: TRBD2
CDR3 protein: CSARPWTSAYEQYF
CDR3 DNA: TGCAGTGCTAGGCCCTGGACTAGCGCCTACGAGCAGTACTTC

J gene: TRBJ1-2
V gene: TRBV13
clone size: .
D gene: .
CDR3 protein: CASSLGRDFPLANYGYTF
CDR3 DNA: TGTGCCAGCAGCTTAGGCCGGGATTTCCCGTTAGCTAACTATGGCTACACCTTC

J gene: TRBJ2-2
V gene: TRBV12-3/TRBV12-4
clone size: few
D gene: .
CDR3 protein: CASSRHGRYAGELFF
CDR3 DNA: TGTGCCAGCAGTCGCCATGGAAGGTACGCCGGGGAGCTGTTTTTT

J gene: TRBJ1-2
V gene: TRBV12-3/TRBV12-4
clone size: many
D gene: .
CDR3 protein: CASSLAAGDYGYTF
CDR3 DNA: TGTGCCAGCAGTTTAGCGGCAGGGGACTATGGCTACACCTTC

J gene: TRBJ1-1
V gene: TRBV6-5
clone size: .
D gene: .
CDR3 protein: CASSYPPAVRNTEAFF
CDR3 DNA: TGTGCCAGCAGTTACCCCCCTGCGGTTCGGAACACTGAAGCTTTCTTT

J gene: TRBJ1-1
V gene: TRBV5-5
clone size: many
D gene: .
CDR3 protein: CASSFGVANTEAFF
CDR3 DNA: TGTGCCAGCAGCTTTGGAGTGGCGAACACTGAAGCTTTCTTT

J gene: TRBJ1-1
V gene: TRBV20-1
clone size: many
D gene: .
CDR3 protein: CSAPGVRGVTEAFF
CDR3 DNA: TGCAGTGCTCCTGGAGTGCGGGGTGTCACTGAAGCTTTCTTT

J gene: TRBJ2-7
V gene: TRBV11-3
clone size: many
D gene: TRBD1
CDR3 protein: CASSPPDRVVVSEQYF
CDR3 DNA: TGTGCCAGCAGCCCCCCGGACAGGGTGGTAGTTTCCGAGCAGTACTTC

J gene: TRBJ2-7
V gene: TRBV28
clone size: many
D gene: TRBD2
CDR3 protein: CASSLYTSGGSGRYWAYEQYF
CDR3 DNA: TGTGCCAGCAGTTTATATACCTCAGGGGGTAGCGGGAGGTATTGGGCCTACGAGCAGTACTTC

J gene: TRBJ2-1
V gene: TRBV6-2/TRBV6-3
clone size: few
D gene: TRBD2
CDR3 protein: CASLGLAGENEQFF
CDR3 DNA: TGTGCCAGTTTAGGACTAGCGGGAGAGAATGAGCAGTTCTTC

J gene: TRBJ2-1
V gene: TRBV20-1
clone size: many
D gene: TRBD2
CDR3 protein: CSARVLASGLPSYNEQFF
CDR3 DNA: TGCAGTGCTAGAGTGTTGGCTAGCGGCCTACCCTCCTACAATGAGCAGTTCTTC

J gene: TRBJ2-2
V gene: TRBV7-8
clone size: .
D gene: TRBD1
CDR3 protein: CASSRRGGGYNTGELFF
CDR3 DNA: TGTGCCAGCAGCCGACGAGGGGGCGGCTATAACACCGGGGAGCTGTTTTTT

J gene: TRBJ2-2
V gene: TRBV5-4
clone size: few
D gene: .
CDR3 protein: CASSFGSGGELFF
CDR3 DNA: TGTGCCAGCAGCTTTGGCTCCGGCGGGGAGCTGTTTTTT

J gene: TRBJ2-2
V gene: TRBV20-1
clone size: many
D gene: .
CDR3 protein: CSARRPASGELFF
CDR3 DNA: TGCAGTGCTAGACGGCCGGCCTCCGGGGAGCTGTTTTTT

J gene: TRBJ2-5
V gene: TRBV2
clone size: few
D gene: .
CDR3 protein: CASTAAQETQYF
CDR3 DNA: TGTGCCAGCACGGCCGCCCAAGAGACCCAGTACTTC

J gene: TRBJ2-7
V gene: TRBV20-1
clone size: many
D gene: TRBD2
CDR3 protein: CSAPDMTSGNSYEQYF
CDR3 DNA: TGCAGTGCACCCGATATGACTAGCGGGAACTCCTACGAGCAGTACTTC

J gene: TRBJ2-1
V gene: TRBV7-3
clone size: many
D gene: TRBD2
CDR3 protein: CASSLDSGFYNEQFF
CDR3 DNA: TGTGCCAGCAGCTTAGATAGCGGGTTTTACAATGAGCAGTTCTTC

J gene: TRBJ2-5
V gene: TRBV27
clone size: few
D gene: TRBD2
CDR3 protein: CASSLWSGGETQYF
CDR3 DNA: TGTGCCAGCAGTTTATGGTCGGGGGGGGAGACCCAGTACTTC

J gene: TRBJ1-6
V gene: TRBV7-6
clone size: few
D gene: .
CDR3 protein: CASSLNLGDSPLHF
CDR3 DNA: TGTGCCAGCAGCTTAAATTTGGGGGACTCACCCCTCCACTTT

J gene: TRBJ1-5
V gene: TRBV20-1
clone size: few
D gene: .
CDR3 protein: CSAREGQVRVYSNQPQHF
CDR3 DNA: TGCAGTGCTAGAGAGGGGCAGGTCAGAGTGTATAGCAATCAGCCCCAGCATTTT

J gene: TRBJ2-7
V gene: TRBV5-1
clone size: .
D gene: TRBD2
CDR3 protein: CASSLAKTSGSSYEQYF
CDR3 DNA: TGCGCCAGCAGCTTGGCCAAGACTAGCGGAAGCTCCTACGAGCAGTACTTC

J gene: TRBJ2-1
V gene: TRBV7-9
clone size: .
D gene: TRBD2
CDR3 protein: CASSRTGGTDHNEQFF
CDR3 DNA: TGTGCCAGCAGCCGCACCGGGGGGACTGACCACAATGAGCAGTTCTTC

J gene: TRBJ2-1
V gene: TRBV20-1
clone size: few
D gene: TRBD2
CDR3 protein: CSVSYTGLAIPEQFF
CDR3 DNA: TGCAGTGTTAGTTATACGGGACTAGCTATTCCTGAGCAGTTCTTC

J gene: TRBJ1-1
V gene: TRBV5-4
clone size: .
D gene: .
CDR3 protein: CASSNRTVMNTEAFF
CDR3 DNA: TGTGCCAGCAGCAATAGGACAGTAATGAACACTGAAGCTTTCTTT

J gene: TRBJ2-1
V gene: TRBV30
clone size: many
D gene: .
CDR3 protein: CAWSETRTQFF
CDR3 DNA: TGTGCCTGGAGTGAAACCCGGACGCAGTTCTTC

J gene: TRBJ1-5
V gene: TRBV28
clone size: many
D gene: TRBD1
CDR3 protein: CASRLPGQGGQPQHF
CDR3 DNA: TGTGCCAGCAGGCTCCCGGGACAGGGAGGTCAGCCCCAGCATTTT

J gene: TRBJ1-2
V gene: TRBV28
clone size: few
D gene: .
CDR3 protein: CASSLWEGVDYGYTF
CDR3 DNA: TGTGCCAGCAGTTTATGGGAAGGAGTGGACTATGGCTACACCTTC

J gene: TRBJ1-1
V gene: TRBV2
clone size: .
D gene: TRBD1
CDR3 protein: CASRRQGAYTEAFF
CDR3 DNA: TGTGCCAGCAGGAGACAGGGGGCTTACACTGAAGCTTTCTTT

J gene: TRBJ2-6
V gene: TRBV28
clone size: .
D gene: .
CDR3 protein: CASRGPGANVLTF
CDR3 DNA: TGTGCCAGCAGGGGCCCTGGGGCCAACGTCCTGACTTTC

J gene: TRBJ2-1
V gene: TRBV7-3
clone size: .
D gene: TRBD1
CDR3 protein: CASSSNRGGEQFF
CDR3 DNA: TGTGCCAGCAGCTCGAACAGGGGCGGTGAGCAGTTCTTC

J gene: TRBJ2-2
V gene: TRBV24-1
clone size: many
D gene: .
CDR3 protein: CATSGRGNTGELFF
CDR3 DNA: TGTGCCACCAGTGGTAGAGGGAACACCGGGGAGCTGTTTTTT

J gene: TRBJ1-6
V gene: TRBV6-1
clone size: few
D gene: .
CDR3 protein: CASSLTSGESYNSPLHF
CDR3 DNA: TGTGCCAGCAGTTTAACGTCGGGGGAGTCCTATAATTCACCCCTCCACTTT

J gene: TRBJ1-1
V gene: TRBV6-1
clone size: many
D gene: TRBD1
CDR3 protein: CASSQDRGLNTEAFF
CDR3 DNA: TGTGCCAGCAGTCAGGACAGGGGGTTGAACACTGAAGCTTTCTTT

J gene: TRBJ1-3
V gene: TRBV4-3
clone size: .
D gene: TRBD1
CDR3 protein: CASSQFYRGQSGNTIYF
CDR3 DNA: TGCGCCAGCAGCCAATTCTACAGGGGGCAATCTGGAAACACCATATATTTT

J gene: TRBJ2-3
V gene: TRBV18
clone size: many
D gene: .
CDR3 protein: CASSPGSTDTQYF
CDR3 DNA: TGTGCCAGCAGCCCCGGGTCCACAGATACGCAGTATTTT

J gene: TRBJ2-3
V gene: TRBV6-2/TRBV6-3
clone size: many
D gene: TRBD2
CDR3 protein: CASSSNPGLVRTDTQYF
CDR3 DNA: TGTGCCAGCAGTTCGAACCCGGGACTAGTTCGCACAGATACGCAGTATTTT

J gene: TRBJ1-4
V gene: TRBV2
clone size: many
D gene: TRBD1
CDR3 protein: CASSRDRGSPTNEKLFF
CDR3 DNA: TGTGCCAGCAGCCGGGACAGGGGGAGTCCAACTAATGAAAAACTGTTTTTT

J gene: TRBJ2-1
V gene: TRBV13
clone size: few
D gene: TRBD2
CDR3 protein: CASSSIPLSGSPSEQFF
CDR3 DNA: TGTGCCAGCAGCTCCATCCCCCTTAGCGGGAGTCCGAGTGAGCAGTTCTTC

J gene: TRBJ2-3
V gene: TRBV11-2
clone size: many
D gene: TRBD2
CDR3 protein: CASSLDKVGGSTDTQYF
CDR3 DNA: TGTGCCAGCAGCTTAGACAAAGTGGGGGGGAGTACAGATACGCAGTATTTT

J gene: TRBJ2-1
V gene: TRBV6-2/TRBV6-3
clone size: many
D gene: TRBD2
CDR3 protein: CASSYYGTSGYNEQFF
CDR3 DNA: TGTGCCAGCAGTTACTACGGGACTAGCGGATACAATGAGCAGTTCTTC

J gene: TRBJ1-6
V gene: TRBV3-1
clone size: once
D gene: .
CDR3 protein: CASSQETARSPLHF
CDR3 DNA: TGTGCCAGCAGCCAAGAGACAGCGAGATCACCCCTCCACTTT

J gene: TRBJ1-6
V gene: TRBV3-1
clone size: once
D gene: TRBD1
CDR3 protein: CASAWTGPLNYNSPLHF
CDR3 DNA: TGTGCCAGCGCTTGGACAGGGCCCCTGAACTATAATTCACCCCTCCACTTT